The rows below give T cell receptor beta chains drawn from one sample of a study of T cells in Graves' hyperthyroidism and ophthalmopathy. TCRdb passed the multiplex PCR reads through MiXCR, listing each CDR3 protein once. This table has more than 650,000 distinct CDR3 sequences, roughly 15% appearing once. The sequencing sample was made of blood. The receptors shown here come from a woman between 18 and 29 years old with Graves' hyperthyroidism. Both conserved end residues are part of each CDR3. The D gene is left open where the match is weak. Clone size is not always given. Where it is, it says once, few, many or a class for expanded clones.

>TRBV7-9|TRBD2|TRBJ2-1|many
TGTGCCAGCTTTGCGGGAGGTAATGAGCAGTTCTTC
CASFAGGNEQFF
>TRBV10-1|-|TRBJ2-3|-
TGCGCCAGCAGTGAGTCAATGGACGGAGGACTTCATACAGGTACGCAGTATTTT
CASSESMDGGLHTGTQYF
>TRBV24-1|-|TRBJ1-2|few
TGTGCCACCAGTACGGGGGGCGGTAGCTATGGCTACACCTTC
CATSTGGGSYGYTF
>TRBV12-3/TRBV12-4|-|TRBJ2-5|many
TGTGCCAGCAGTTTAGGGGGCAGAGTGGCCGGGGAGACCCAGTACTTC
CASSLGGRVAGETQYF
>TRBV14|TRBD2|TRBJ2-7|-
TGTGCCAGCAGCCCGGCGGGAGGTGACATGGACGACGAGCAGTACTTC
CASSPAGGDMDDEQYF
>TRBV2|TRBD1|TRBJ2-2|many
TGTGCCAGCAGGCCAATGACAGGGGGCGAGAACACCGGGGAGCTGTTTTTT
CASRPMTGGENTGELFF
>TRBV18|-|TRBJ2-5|many
TGTGCCAGCTCACAACAGGGTTCGGAGACCCAGTACTTC
CASSQQGSETQYF
>TRBV20-1|TRBD2|TRBJ2-7|few
TGCAGTGCTAAGCGGGAGATCCACGAGCAGTACTTC
CSAKREIHEQYF
>TRBV29-1|TRBD2|TRBJ2-1|many
TGCAGCGTCACTAGCGGAATCCACTACAATGAGCAGTTCTTC
CSVTSGIHYNEQFF
>TRBV5-1|TRBD1|TRBJ1-2|many
TGCGCCAGCAGCTGGGACAGGCGCCGTTATGGCTACACCTTC
CASSWDRRRYGYTF
>TRBV19|TRBD2|TRBJ2-1|few
TGTGCCAGTAGTATCGGCGGACTAGCGAATCCCCTACAGGAGGCGCAGTTCTTC
CASSIGGLANPLQEAQFF
>TRBV30|-|TRBJ1-3|-
TGTGCCTGGAGTGTAAGGACTCGAGGAAACACCATATATTTT
CAWSVRTRGNTIYF
>TRBV6-1|-|TRBJ2-1|-
TGTGCCAGCAAGGTTGGGGCATACAATGAGCAGTTCTTC
CASKVGAYNEQFF
>TRBV4-3|TRBD1|TRBJ1-6|-
TGCGCCAGCAGCCAAGCCGGGACAGCTAATTCACCCCTCCACTTT
CASSQAGTANSPLHF
>TRBV27|TRBD1|TRBJ2-7|many
TGTGCCAGCAGGGACAGGGATTCGGCCTACGAGCAGTACTTC
CASRDRDSAYEQYF
>TRBV15|TRBD1|TRBJ1-5|many
TGTGCCACCAGCAGAGATGAGGGCCCAGGGGGTCAGCCCCAGCATTTT
CATSRDEGPGGQPQHF
>TRBV20-1|-|TRBJ2-1|-
TGCAGTCCCCTGGCGGGGCCTTACAATGAGCAGTTCTTC
CSPLAGPYNEQFF
>TRBV30|-|TRBJ2-6|few
TGTGCCTGGGACCGCTACAGGACCTCTGGGGCCAACGTCCTGACTTTC
CAWDRYRTSGANVLTF
>TRBV7-8|TRBD1|TRBJ2-7|-
TGTGCCAGCAGCCTCGATCCGGGACAGGGACCCAAATCATACGAGCAGTACTTC
CASSLDPGQGPKSYEQYF
>TRBV6-2/TRBV6-3|-|TRBJ2-6|few
TGTGCCAGCAGTGATAAGTCTGGGGCCAACGTCCTGACTTTC
CASSDKSGANVLTF
>TRBV2|TRBD1|TRBJ1-3|few
TGTGCCAGCAGAGACGACAGGGCAACCCGACGCTCTGGAAACACCATATATTTT
CASRDDRATRRSGNTIYF
>TRBV5-5|-|TRBJ1-1|-
TGTGCCAGCAGCTTGGTTCGACGGACGTTCATGAACACTGAAGCTTTCTTT
CASSLVRRTFMNTEAFF
>TRBV6-2/TRBV6-3|-|TRBJ2-5|few
TGTGCCAGCAGGCGCCAGCAAGAGACCCAGTACTTC
CASRRQQETQYF
>TRBV6-1|-|TRBJ1-5|many
TGTGCCAGCACGGTGTACGGGGGGAATCAGCCCCAGCATTTT
CASTVYGGNQPQHF
>TRBV3-1|-|TRBJ2-1|many
TGTGCCAGCAGCCACCGGCGGGCGTCCTACAATGAGCAGTTCTTC
CASSHRRASYNEQFF
>TRBV2|TRBD2|TRBJ2-1|many
TGTGCCAGCAGACTAGCGTCCAATGAGCAGTTCTTC
CASRLASNEQFF
>TRBV28|-|TRBJ2-5|many
TGTGCCAGCAGAGACCACCGCCCCCGGACCCGCCAAGAGACCCAGTACTTC
CASRDHRPRTRQETQYF
>TRBV6-2/TRBV6-3|-|TRBJ2-3|many
TGTGCCAGCAGTTTACCGGGAGTCAGCACAGATACGCAGTATTTT
CASSLPGVSTDTQYF
>TRBV7-6|TRBD1|TRBJ2-2|-
TGTGCCAGCAGCGTCGGGACAGGTCCTTCCCCCGGGGAGCTGTTTTTT
CASSVGTGPSPGELFF
>TRBV7-9|-|TRBJ2-7|many
TGTGCCAGCAGCTTAGGCCGCGAGCAGTACTTC
CASSLGREQYF
>TRBV20-1|TRBD1|TRBJ1-6|-
TGCAGTGCTATAGGCCCGGGACAGACAAATTCACCCCTCCACTTT
CSAIGPGQTNSPLHF
>TRBV20-1|-|TRBJ2-3|-
TGCAGTGCGGGAACGGACAGTGTCGCAGATACGCAGTATTTT
CSAGTDSVADTQYF
>TRBV9|TRBD2|TRBJ2-1|few
TGTGCCAGCAGCGCCGTTAGCGGGAGGGCCAGCAGTGAGCAGTTCTTC
CASSAVSGRASSEQFF
>TRBV20-1|TRBD1|TRBJ1-3|-
TGCAGTGCTAGCCGACAGGGTACTGGAAACACCATATATTTT
CSASRQGTGNTIYF
>TRBV11-2|TRBD2|TRBJ2-5|many
TGTGCCAGCAGCTGGGGAGCGGGAAGCCCCCAAGAGACCCAGTACTTC
CASSWGAGSPQETQYF
>TRBV5-6|-|TRBJ2-1|few
TGTGCCAGCTTTAGGACGGGAAGTTACAATGAGCAGTTCTTC
CASFRTGSYNEQFF
>TRBV30|TRBD1|TRBJ1-4|many
TGTGCCTGTCGAGTAGGGGGCGCGACTAATGAAAAACTGTTTTTT
CACRVGGATNEKLFF
>TRBV11-2|-|TRBJ2-2|-
TGTGCCAGCAGCTGGATCACCGGGGAGCTGTTTTTT
CASSWITGELFF
>TRBV7-2|-|TRBJ1-2|many
TGTGCCAGCAGCTTGGCAGCCGACAGGGGCTACACCTTC
CASSLAADRGYTF
>TRBV27|-|TRBJ2-2|many
TGTGCCAGCAGTTTATGGGGGCGAACCGGGGAGCTGTTTTTT
CASSLWGRTGELFF
>TRBV7-2|-|TRBJ2-7|many
TGTGCCAGCTCTGTCTCCGGGTACGAGGCCGAGCAGTACTTC
CASSVSGYEAEQYF
>TRBV20-1|TRBD2|TRBJ2-1|many
TGCAGTGCCCGGACTAGCCGAGCCTACAATGAGCAGTTCTTC
CSARTSRAYNEQFF
>TRBV13|-|TRBJ2-5|-
TGTGCCAGCAGCAGCTACAGCCACCAAGAGACCCAGTACTTC
CASSSYSHQETQYF
>TRBV13|-|TRBJ2-6|-
TGTGCCAGCAGTTTATGGGGACGTTACTCTGGGGCCAACGTCCTGACTTTC
CASSLWGRYSGANVLTF
>TRBV18|-|TRBJ1-3|many
TGTGCCAGCTCACCGCCAGGGACAGGAAACACCATATATTTT
CASSPPGTGNTIYF
>TRBV30|-|TRBJ1-1|-
TGTGCCTGGAGTACCCGACCGAACACTGAAGCTTTCTTT
CAWSTRPNTEAFF
>TRBV13|-|TRBJ2-5|many
TGTGCCAGCAGCGAGGTGACGAATTCGGAGACCCAGTACTTC
CASSEVTNSETQYF
>TRBV28|TRBD2|TRBJ2-2|-
TGTGCCAGCAGTTTACGGACTAGCGGGAGTGCCGGGGAGCTGTTTTTT
CASSLRTSGSAGELFF
>TRBV27|-|TRBJ1-5|many
TGTGCCAGCAGTTTATCTGGGGGGATTAGCAATCAGCCCCAGCATTTT
CASSLSGGISNQPQHF
>TRBV20-1|-|TRBJ1-1|many
TGCAGTGCTAGCCCCGGTCCGAACACTGAAGCTTTCTTT
CSASPGPNTEAFF
>TRBV5-4|-|TRBJ2-3|many
TGTGCCAGCAGCGAAGCTCCCGCAGATACGCAGTATTTT
CASSEAPADTQYF
>TRBV2|TRBD2|TRBJ2-7|medium-sized
TGTGCCAGCAGTCAGTTTCTGACTAGCGGGAGTGACGAGCAGTACTTC
CASSQFLTSGSDEQYF